This T cell receptor beta chain was obtained from a study of shared clonotypes between healthy human individuals. The repertoire was sequenced with immunoSEQ multiplex PCR; TCRdb's copy has only in-frame clones and lacks some. The table lists roughly 2.5 million clones, around 94% of them singletons. The V gene's germline CDR1 is SGHNT and CDR2 YYREEE (reference sequence). Trimming cost V 4 bases and J 5 bases; bases outside gene matches: 8. This CDR3 region has 14 residues. The sequenced sample consisted of naive CD4+ T cells sorted from blood. Subset described: CD45RA+ positively selected. J is TRBJ1-1 and V is TRBV5-4; TRBD1 aligns across 7 bases. The sequence came from a man aged 18 to 30 in good health. CDR3 residues: CASSVTGAGTEAFF. CDR3 in DNA: TGTGCCAGCAGCGTAACAGGGGCGGGAACTGAAGCTTTCTTT.